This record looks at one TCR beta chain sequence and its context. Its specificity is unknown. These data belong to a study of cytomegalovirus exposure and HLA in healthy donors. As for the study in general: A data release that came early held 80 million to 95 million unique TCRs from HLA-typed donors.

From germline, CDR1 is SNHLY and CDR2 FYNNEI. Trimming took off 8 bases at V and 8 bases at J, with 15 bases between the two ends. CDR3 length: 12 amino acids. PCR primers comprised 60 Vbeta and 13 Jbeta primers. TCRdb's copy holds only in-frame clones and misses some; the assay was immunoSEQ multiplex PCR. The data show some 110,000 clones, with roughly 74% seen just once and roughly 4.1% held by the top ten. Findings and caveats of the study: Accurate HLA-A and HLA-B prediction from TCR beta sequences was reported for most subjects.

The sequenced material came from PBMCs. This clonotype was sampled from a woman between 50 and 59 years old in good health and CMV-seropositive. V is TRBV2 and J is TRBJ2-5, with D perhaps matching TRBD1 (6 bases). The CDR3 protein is CASGGQLETQYF. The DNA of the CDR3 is TGTGCCAGCGGAGGACAGTTGGAAACCCAGTACTTC.